A selection of T cell receptor beta chains follows, all from one sample in a study of vaccination and CD4 T cells after COVID-19. No antigen has been identified for these receptors. TCRdb fed the PCR reads into MiXCR, producing one record per CDR3 protein. The table has roughly 20,000 distinct CDR3 sequences, about 59% seen once; the top ten hold 20% to 25%. The source material was CD4+ T cells from blood, cultured in vitro, sampled before SARS-CoV-2 vaccination. These receptors were taken from a human donor who received a COVID-19 vaccine. The CDR3 runs from the conserved cysteine through the conserved F or W. The D gene is left open where the match is weak. Expanded clones are given a class, and other clones once, few, many or no size at all.

abundance	v_gene	d_gene	j_gene	CDR3nt	CDR3aa
-	TRBV19	TRBD2	TRBJ2-7	TGTGCCACACAACCTAGGGAGGGGCCCTACGAGCAGTACTTC	CATQPREGPYEQYF
few	TRBV6-5	TRBD1	TRBJ1-1	TGTGCCAGCAGTTACCCGGGACAGGGCAGGAGCACTGAAGCTTTCTTT	CASSYPGQGRSTEAFF
-	TRBV6-1	-	TRBJ1-2	TGTGCCAGCAGCCTACTCCGGGGGGAGTATGGCTACACCTTC	CASSLLRGEYGYTF
-	TRBV6-6	TRBD2	TRBJ2-2	TGTGCCAGCATCCGACTAGCGGGGGCCCCTACCGGGGAGCTGTTTTTT	CASIRLAGAPTGELFF
few	TRBV7-2	-	TRBJ1-6	TGTGCCAGCAGCCGCTTGAGCAGGGTAGCTTCACCCCTCCACTTT	CASSRLSRVASPLHF
once	TRBV7-8	TRBD1	TRBJ1-2	TGTGCCAGCAGCGCAGACAGGGTATCGAACTATGGCTACACCTTC	CASSADRVSNYGYTF
-	TRBV12-3/TRBV12-4	-	TRBJ1-2	TGTGCCAGCAGTTCAGTAGGACACCCAGGCTACACCTTC	CASSSVGHPGYTF
-	TRBV7-7	-	TRBJ2-5	TGTGCCAGCAGCTTATGGGGGCAAGAGACCCAGTACTTC	CASSLWGQETQYF
-	TRBV24-1	-	TRBJ1-1	TGTGCCACCAGTGATTACGACAGGCAGAACACTGAAGCTTTCTTT	CATSDYDRQNTEAFF
-	TRBV4-2	-	TRBJ2-5	TGTGCCAGCAGCCAGGGGACTCAAGAGACCCAGTACTTC	CASSQGTQETQYF
-	TRBV7-2	TRBD1	TRBJ2-5	TGTGCCAGCAGCCGCCAGACAGGGGGGGAAGAGACCCAGTACTTC	CASSRQTGGEETQYF
-	TRBV10-3	-	TRBJ1-1	TGTGCCATCAGTGAGTCGAGGGCCGGGGGGCTGGAGAACACTGAAGCTTTCTTT	CAISESRAGGLENTEAFF
-	TRBV24-1	-	TRBJ1-5	TGTGCCACCAGTGAGGATAGCAATCAGCCCCAGCATTTT	CATSEDSNQPQHF
-	TRBV6-2/TRBV6-3	TRBD2	TRBJ2-5	TGTGCCAGCAGTTCCCCTAGCGGGGGCCGTCAAGAGACCCAGTACTTC	CASSSPSGGRQETQYF
few	TRBV19	-	TRBJ2-2	TGTGCCAGTAGTATCACAGGGTTACCCGGGGAGCTGTTTTTT	CASSITGLPGELFF
-	TRBV2	TRBD1	TRBJ2-3	TGTGCCAGCAGTGCGACAGGGTGGGAGAGCACAGATACGCAGTATTTT	CASSATGWESTDTQYF
-	TRBV7-9	-	TRBJ1-1	TGTGCCAGCAGCTTATCAAACAGGGTGGGGAACACTGAAGCTTTCTTT	CASSLSNRVGNTEAFF
-	TRBV5-4	TRBD1	TRBJ1-2	TGTGCCAGCAGCTGGGACAGGGGTGGCTACACCTTC	CASSWDRGGYTF
-	TRBV15	-	TRBJ1-5	TGTGCCACCAGAGACAGGCCCCTTAGCAATCAGCCCCAGCATTTT	CATRDRPLSNQPQHF
-	TRBV24-1	TRBD1	TRBJ2-5	TGTGCCACCAGTGATCCGGGACAGGATATGGAGACCCAGTACTTC	CATSDPGQDMETQYF
once	TRBV11-2	TRBD2	TRBJ2-3	TGTGCCAGCAGCTTGGGTAGCGGGGGGTTGAGCACAGATACGCAGTATTTT	CASSLGSGGLSTDTQYF
few	TRBV19	-	TRBJ1-5	TGTGCCGGGGGGGGTCAGCCCCAGCATTTT	CAGGGQPQHF
-	TRBV6-5	-	TRBJ1-6	TGTGCCAGCAGTTACTCCGAGTTCGGGTTTTTTGGTTCACCCCTCCACTTT	CASSYSEFGFFGSPLHF
-	TRBV7-2	-	TRBJ2-5	TGTGCCAGCAGCTTGTTCCGGGGAGAGACCCAGTACTTC	CASSLFRGETQYF
once	TRBV7-3	TRBD1	TRBJ2-2	TGTGCCAGCAGCAAGGCTGCCCAGGGGGCTGGCGGGGAGCTGTTTTTT	CASSKAAQGAGGELFF
few	TRBV24-1	TRBD1	TRBJ1-5	TGTGCCACCAGTGACCCCGGGACAGACCTTTATAGCAATCAGCCCCAGCATTTT	CATSDPGTDLYSNQPQHF
few	TRBV6-1	-	TRBJ1-1	TGTGCCAGCAGCCTCGAGGGGCGGATCCCAAGGGGGACTGAAGCTTTCTTT	CASSLEGRIPRGTEAFF
few	TRBV19	-	TRBJ1-2	TGTGCCAGTAGATTCTCAGAGGGGTTCTATGGCTACACCTTC	CASRFSEGFYGYTF
-	TRBV20-1	TRBD2	TRBJ2-3	TGCAGTGCTAGGGGAAGCGGGGCCCCAGATACGCAGTATTTT	CSARGSGAPDTQYF
-	TRBV6-1	TRBD1	TRBJ2-7	TGTGCCAGCAGTGCCAGGACAGGGGGATTCGAGCAGTACTTC	CASSARTGGFEQYF
few	TRBV6-5	TRBD1	TRBJ2-5	TGTGCCAGCAGTTATGCGACAGGGGGAGAGACCCAGTACTTC	CASSYATGGETQYF
-	TRBV5-1	-	TRBJ1-5	TGCGCCAGCAGCTTGCTGGGGGCTGAGAATCAGCCCCAGCATTTT	CASSLLGAENQPQHF
once	TRBV20-1	-	TRBJ2-7	TGCAGTGCTAGAGATTGGAGCAGGCCGACGGACGAGCAGTACTTC	CSARDWSRPTDEQYF
-	TRBV2	-	TRBJ1-5	TGTGCCAGCAGCGATTACAGGCTCCGCAATCAGCCCCAGCATTTT	CASSDYRLRNQPQHF
-	TRBV19	TRBD1	TRBJ1-1	TGTGCCAGTAGTATCAGGACAGGGGAGACTGAAGCTTTCTTT	CASSIRTGETEAFF
-	TRBV19	-	TRBJ1-5	TGTGCCAGTAGTATAGATACAGGGAGCAATCAGCCCCAGCATTTT	CASSIDTGSNQPQHF
-	TRBV20-1	-	TRBJ2-4	TGCAGTGCTAGAGAACCAGGGGGGGCCAAAAACATTCAGTACTTC	CSAREPGGAKNIQYF
-	TRBV6-2/TRBV6-3	TRBD2	TRBJ2-3	TGTGCCAGCAGTCCCGGCACGGGGGGGCGCCTAACAGATACGCAGTATTTT	CASSPGTGGRLTDTQYF